This entry concerns a single T cell receptor beta chain. This sample is drawn from a study of blood T cell repertoires in COVID-19. V lost 7 bases and J lost 2, with 18 bases in between. The germline gives CDR1 LGHNT, CDR2 FRNRAP. CDR3 size: 15 residues. Authors' analysis steps: Reference gene primers were amplified, and this amplification served to estimate nucleated cell counts. Produced via immunoSEQ multiplex PCR; TCRdb's table is partial and in-frame only. Clonal size and the V and J genes are those of that table, whereas D and trimming came from the DNA. The sample shows some 270,000 clones, around 82% of them seen only once.

The receptor's source is a man aged 45 to 65 who had recovered from COVID-19. The V call is TRBV12-5, the J call TRBJ2-7, with D possibly TRBD1 on 6 matching bases. The sequenced sample consisted of PBMCs or T cells enriched from blood (not recorded which). CDR3 sequence reads: CASALVAGATYEQYF. As DNA, the CDR3 is TGTGCTAGTGCTCTGGTGGCAGGGGCAACCTACGAGCAGTACTTC.